This T cell receptor beta chain emerged from a study of T cell responses to AZD1222 COVID-19 vaccine. Generated by immunoSEQ multiplex PCR, the TCRdb table keeps only in-frame clones and is missing some. The sample contains under 200,000 clones, over 75% of which appear only once. For this clone: What it binds is unknown.

Points from the study as a whole: Across the whole spike, CD4 TCRs peaked at regions 160-218 and 743-854. A rise in Spike-specific TCR breadth and depth followed two AZD1222 doses. Clonal diversity may have been underestimated, and the donors were mostly white British, with more females than males.

Per the germline V gene, CDR1 is SGHAT and CDR2 is FQNNGV. The CDR3 covers 17 residues. Trimming stripped 2 bases from V and 0 bases from J, with 13 bases between. The chain uses TRBV11-2 and TRBJ1-4, with TRBD1 as a possible D gene (5 bases). The sample was peripheral blood, taken on day 0 of AZD1222 vaccination. The sequence was collected from an adult in good health. CDR3 nucleotides: TGTGCCAGCAGCTTATTGGGGGGGTCGGCAACTAATGAAAAACTGTTTTTT. Translated: CASSLLGGSATNEKLFF.